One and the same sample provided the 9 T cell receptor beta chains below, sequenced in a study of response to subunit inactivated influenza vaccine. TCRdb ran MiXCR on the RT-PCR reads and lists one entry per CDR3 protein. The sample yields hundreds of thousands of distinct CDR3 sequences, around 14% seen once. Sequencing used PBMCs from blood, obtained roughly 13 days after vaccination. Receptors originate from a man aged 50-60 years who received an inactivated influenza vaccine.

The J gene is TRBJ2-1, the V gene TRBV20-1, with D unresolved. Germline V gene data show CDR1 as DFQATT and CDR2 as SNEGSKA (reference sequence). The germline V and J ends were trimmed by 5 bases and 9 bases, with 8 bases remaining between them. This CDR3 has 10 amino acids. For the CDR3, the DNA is TGCAGTGCTCCCGGCCGTGAGCAGTTCTTC. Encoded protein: CSAPGREQFF.

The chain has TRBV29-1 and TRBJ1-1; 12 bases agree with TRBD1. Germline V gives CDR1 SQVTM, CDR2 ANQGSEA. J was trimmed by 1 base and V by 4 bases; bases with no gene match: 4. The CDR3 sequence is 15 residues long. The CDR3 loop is CSVAGTGGPNTEAFF. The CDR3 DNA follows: TGCAGCGTTGCTGGGACAGGGGGCCCGAACACTGAAGCTTTCTTT. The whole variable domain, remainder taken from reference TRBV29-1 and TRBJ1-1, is SAVISQKPSRDICQRGTSLTIQCQVDSQVTMMFWYRQQPGQSLTLIATANQGSEATYESGFVIDKFPISRPNLTFSTLTVSNMSPEDSSIYLCSVAGTGGPNTEAFFGQGTRLTVV.

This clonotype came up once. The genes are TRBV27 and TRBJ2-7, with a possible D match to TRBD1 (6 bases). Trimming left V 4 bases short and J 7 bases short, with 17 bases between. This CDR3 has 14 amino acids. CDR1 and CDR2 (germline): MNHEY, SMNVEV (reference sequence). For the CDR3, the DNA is TGTGCCAGCAGTTCCCTCGGGACACCCGGGGAGCAGTACTTC. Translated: CASSSLGTPGEQYF.

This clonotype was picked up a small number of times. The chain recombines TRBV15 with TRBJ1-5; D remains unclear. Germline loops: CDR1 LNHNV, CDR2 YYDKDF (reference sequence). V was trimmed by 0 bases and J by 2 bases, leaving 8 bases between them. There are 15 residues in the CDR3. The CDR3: CATSRDRLGNQPQHF. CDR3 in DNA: TGTGCCACCAGCAGAGATAGGTTGGGCAATCAGCCCCAGCATTTT. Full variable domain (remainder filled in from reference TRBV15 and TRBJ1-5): DAMVIQNPRYQVTQFGKPVTLSCSQTLNHNVMYWYQQKSSQAPKLLFHYYDKDFNNEADTPDNFQSRRPNTSFCFLDIRSPGLGDTAMYLCATSRDRLGNQPQHFGDGTRLSIL.

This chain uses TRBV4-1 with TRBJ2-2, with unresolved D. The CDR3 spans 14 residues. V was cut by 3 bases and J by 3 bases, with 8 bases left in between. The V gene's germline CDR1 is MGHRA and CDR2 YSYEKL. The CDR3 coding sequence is TGCGCCAGCAGCCAGCGGTCCTACACCGGGGAGCTGTTTTTT. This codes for CASSQRSYTGELFF.

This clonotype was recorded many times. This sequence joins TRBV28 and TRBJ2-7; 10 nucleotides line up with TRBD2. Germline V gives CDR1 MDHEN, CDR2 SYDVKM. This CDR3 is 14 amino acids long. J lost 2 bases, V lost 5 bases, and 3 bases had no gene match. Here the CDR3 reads CASSGTSAAYEQYF. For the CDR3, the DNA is TGTGCCAGCAGTGGGACTAGCGCGGCCTACGAGCAGTACTTC.

CDR3 sequence (DNA): TGCGCCAGCAGCCAAGATCTACGGGGATTCGGCACCGGGGAGCTGTTTTTT. Protein product: CASSQDLRGFGTGELFF. The V call is TRBV4-1, the J call TRBJ2-2; D is perhaps TRBD2 (5 bases). The CDR3 covers 17 residues. Between the trimmed V and J ends, which lost 0 bases and 4 bases, there was a span of 15 bases. Per germline, CDR1 MGHRA and CDR2 YSYEKL.

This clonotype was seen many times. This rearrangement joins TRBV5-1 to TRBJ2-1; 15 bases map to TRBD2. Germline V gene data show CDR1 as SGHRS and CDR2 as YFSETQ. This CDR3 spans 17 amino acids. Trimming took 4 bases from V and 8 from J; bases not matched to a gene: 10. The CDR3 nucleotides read TGCGCCAGCAGCCTAACGGGACTAGCGGGGGGCCGGGATGAGCAGTTCTTC. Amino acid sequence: CASSLTGLAGGRDEQFF.

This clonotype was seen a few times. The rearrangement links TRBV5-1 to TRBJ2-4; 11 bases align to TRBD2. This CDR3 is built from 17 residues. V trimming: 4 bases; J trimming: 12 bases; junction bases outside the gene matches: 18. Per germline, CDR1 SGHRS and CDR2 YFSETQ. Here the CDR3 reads CASSARTGTSGSVNQYF. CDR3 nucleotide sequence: TGCGCCAGCAGCGCAAGGACCGGTACTAGCGGGAGTGTCAATCAGTACTTC.